A single sample is the source of the 27 T cell receptor beta chains below, sequenced in a study of shared clonotypes between healthy human individuals. The table came from immunoSEQ multiplex PCR; TCRdb's copy has only in-frame clones and leaves some out. The table shows around 1,000,000 clones, with 60% to 80% occurring only once. Sample: memory CD4+ T cells from PBMCs. As for subset: CD45RA-negative fraction. These receptors were obtained from a man younger than 35 in good health. Some clones in this sample may be carry-over from other donors' samples.

This clone was counted once. The chain uses TRBV18 and TRBJ2-1, with D possibly matching TRBD1 (5 bases). Germline V gene sequence: CDR1 KGHSH, CDR2 LQKENI. The CDR3 covers 14 residues. Trimming took 5 bases from V and 5 from J, leaving 13 bases between them. This chain's CDR3 is CASSVGASNNEQFF. CDR3 in DNA: TGTGCCAGCTCAGTTGGGGCTTCAAACAATGAGCAGTTCTTC. Full variable domain (remainder filled in from reference TRBV18 and TRBJ2-1): NAGVMQNPRHLVRRRGQEARLRCSPMKGHSHVYWYRQLPEEGLKFMVYLQKENIIDESGMPKERFSAEFPKEGPSILRIQQVVRGDSAAYFCASSVGASNNEQFFGPGTRLTVL.

This chain uses TRBV4-1 with TRBJ1-5; D uncertain. Germline CDR1 is MGHRA and CDR2 is YSYEKL. V was pared by 3 bases and J by 2 bases, with 8 bases between. CDR3 length equals 14 residues. CDR3 in amino acids: CASSQDGRNQPQHF. CDR3 bases: TGCGCCAGCAGCCAGGACGGACGCAATCAGCCCCAGCATTTT.

The table lists this clone with a count of one. This same CDR3 is encoded by further DNA sequences in the sample. The gene calls are TRBV5-4 and TRBJ2-3; 8 positions agree with TRBD2. Germline V gives CDR1 SGHNT, CDR2 YYREEE (reference sequence). With 4 bases clipped from V and 0 bases from J, the junction kept 4 bases outside the gene matches. The CDR3 loop spans 15 amino acids. CDR3 sequence reads: CASSPTSASTDTQYF. Here the CDR3 DNA reads TGTGCCAGCAGCCCGACTAGCGCAAGCACAGATACGCAGTATTTT.

As to this clone: Other DNA sequences within the sample encode an identical CDR3. The chain has TRBV10-1 and TRBJ2-1, with 7 positions matching TRBD2. The CDR3 extends over 14 amino acids. The J segment lost 4 bases and the V segment lost 3 bases, leaving 3 bases of the junction unmatched. The germline V gene encodes CDR1 WNHNN and CDR2 SYGVQD (reference sequence). DNA of the CDR3: TGCGCCAGCAGTGAAAGCGGGGAATACAATGAGCAGTTCTTC. Protein: CASSESGEYNEQFF.

Of note for this clone: The sample holds other DNA sequences that translate to the same CDR3. The chain links TRBV7-3 to TRBJ2-2, with D tentatively TRBD2 (5 bases). Germline V gives CDR1 SGHTA, CDR2 FQGTGA. The V end lost 5 bases, the J end lost 5 bases, and 9 bases lay between the germline ends. This CDR3 has 13 amino acids. CDR3 sequence (DNA): TGTGCCAGCAGCCCCCCGGGAACCGGGGAGCTGTTTTTT. Amino acid sequence: CASSPPGTGELFF.

On this clone itself: Within the sample, other DNA sequences also encode this same CDR3. This chain links TRBV30 with TRBJ1-5; D uncertain. CDR3 length: 13 amino acids. The germline V and J ends were trimmed by 0 bases and 0 bases, with 3 bases remaining between them. Germline V gene data show CDR1 as GTSNPN and CDR2 as SVGIG (reference sequence). The CDR3 DNA follows: TGTGCCTGGAGTGTCCGTAGCAATCAGCCCCAGCATTTT. Translated, it gives CAWSVRSNQPQHF.

Concerning this clone: Sequence at one end of the junction differs from germline and may be a read error. Other nucleotide sequences from this sample produce the same CDR3. This sequence joins TRBV5-1 and TRBJ1-2, with D unclear. The CDR3 runs 14 residues. Per germline, CDR1 SGHRS and CDR2 YFSETQ. The CDR3 is CASSYMTEVYGYTF. Written as DNA, the CDR3 is TGCGCCAGCAGCTATATGACGGAGGTATATGGCTACACTTTC.

This chain joins TRBV5-1 and TRBJ2-1; the D is unclear. The germline V gene has CDR1 SGHRS and CDR2 YFSETQ. V shed 2 bases and J shed 7 bases, with 16 bases lying between them. This CDR3 has 15 residues. The CDR3 here is CASSFVVEQKNEQFF. The CDR3 nucleotides read TGCGCCAGCAGCTTTGTTGTGGAGCAAAAAAATGAGCAGTTCTTC.

The chain joins TRBV30 to TRBJ2-1; D is perhaps TRBD2 (6 bases). Germline CDR1 GTSNPN, CDR2 SVGIG (reference sequence). The CDR3 is 16 residues long. V lost 4 bases to trimming and J lost 5 bases, with 21 bases between them. CDR3 amino acids: CAWMGKRAIPHNEQFF. CDR3 DNA: TGTGCCTGGATGGGAAAGCGGGCGATCCCCCACAATGAGCAGTTCTTC.

The J gene is TRBJ2-3, the V gene TRBV27; maybe TRBD1 (6 bases). V shed 5 bases and J shed 4 bases, with 16 bases lying between them. Looked up from germline, CDR1 is MNHEY and CDR2 is SMNVEV (reference sequence). The CDR3 is 15 residues long. In DNA form, the CDR3 reads TGTGCCAGCAGTCTGAGTCTATCAGGGGCAGATACGCAGTATTTT. It codes for CASSLSLSGADTQYF.

The chain carries TRBV6-5 and TRBJ2-7; 8 bases line up with TRBD2. Germline V gives CDR1 MNHEY, CDR2 SVGAGI. The CDR3 extends over 14 amino acids. Trimming at V came to 5 bases and at J to 2 bases, leaving 5 bases not matched to a gene. The CDR3 DNA reads TGTGCCAGCAGTGCGGGAGGAATCACCTACGAGCAGTACTTC. Protein: CASSAGGITYEQYF.

This clone was seen at least ten times. The V gene is TRBV6-5, the J gene TRBJ2-6; D not certain. Between the trimmed V and J ends, which lost 4 bases and 0 bases, there was a span of 10 bases. The CDR3 sequence is 16 residues long. Germline CDR1 MNHEY, CDR2 SVGAGI. CDR3 DNA sequence: TGTGCCAGCAGTTTCCGGGTGAGCTCTGGGGCCAACGTCCTGACTTTC. Translated: CASSFRVSSGANVLTF.

V usage is TRBV2 and J usage is TRBJ2-2; TRBD2 agrees at 13 bases. CDR3 length equals 15 residues. CDR1 and CDR2 from the germline V gene are SNHLY and FYNNEI. V shed 6 bases and J 8 bases; nucleotides not matched to a gene: 6. The CDR3 loop reads CASSPGLAGRGELFF. The CDR3 region has the DNA TGTGCCAGCAGCCCGGGACTAGCGGGAAGGGGGGAGCTGTTTTTT.

The chain couples TRBV27 to TRBJ1-2; D is possibly TRBD1 (6 bases). The length of the CDR3 is 15 residues. Germline values: CDR1 MNHEY, CDR2 SMNVEV (reference sequence). With 0 bases removed from V and 3 bases from J, the gap between germline ends came to 11 bases. CDR3 residues: CASSLSPGADYGYTF. In nucleotides, the CDR3 is TGTGCCAGCAGTTTATCGCCGGGGGCAGACTATGGCTACACCTTC.

The chain is built from TRBV10-3 and TRBJ1-5; a weak D match, TRBD1 (5 bases). This CDR3 has 12 residues. Germline CDR1 is ENHRY and CDR2 is SYGVKD. V lost 10 bases, J lost 2 bases, and 9 bases lay in between. In nucleotides, the CDR3 is TGTGCCAGCCAGGGCGGCAATCAGCCCCAGCATTTT. It yields the protein CASQGGNQPQHF.

The CDR3: CASSGQGDGPTDTQYF. The CDR3 nucleotides read TGTGCCAGCAGTGGCCAGGGGGACGGACCCACAGATACGCAGTATTTT. V and J are TRBV28 and TRBJ2-3; 7 nucleotides match TRBD1. The CDR3 loop spans 16 amino acids. Per the germline V gene, CDR1 is MDHEN and CDR2 is SYDVKM. V lost 5 bases to trimming and J lost 2 bases; unmatched junction nucleotides: 10.

This chain uses TRBV5-1 with TRBJ1-2; the match to TRBD1 covers 7 bases. Germline loops: CDR1 SGHRS, CDR2 YFSETQ. The CDR3 loop spans 15 amino acids. The V gene end was trimmed by 4 bases and the J gene end by 3 bases; junction bases not matched to a gene: 9. The CDR3 loop is CASSPGDSGDYGYTF. The CDR3 DNA reads as TGCGCCAGCAGCCCCGGGGACAGTGGGGACTATGGCTACACCTTC. The full variable domain, completed using reference TRBV5-1 and TRBJ1-2, is KAGVTQTPRYLIKTRGQQVTLSCSPISGHRSVSWYQQTPGQGLQFLFEYFSETQRNKGNFPGRFSGRQFSNSRSEMNVSTLELGDSALYLCASSPGDSGDYGYTFGSGTRLTVV.

Turning to this clone: A read error may explain this, as a much larger clone is one base away. The same CDR3 is also encoded by other DNA sequences in this sample. This chain uses TRBV5-4 with TRBJ2-1, with 9 bases aligning to TRBD1. The CDR3 is made up of 13 amino acids. Germline values: CDR1 SGHNT, CDR2 YYREEE (reference sequence). The junction had 3 bases not matched to a gene; V was cut back by 4 bases and J by 7 bases. CDR3 amino acids: CASSRGQGNEQFF. CDR3 sequence (DNA): TGTGCCAGCAGCCGTGGACAGGGGAATGAGCAGTTCTTC.

The chain couples TRBV27 to TRBJ2-7; 7 bases fit TRBD1. The CDR3 has 14 residues. J lost 3 bases, V lost 3 bases, and 5 bases had no gene match. Germline lookup yields CDR1 MNHEY and CDR2 SMNVEV (reference sequence). CDR3 residues: CASSFTRDSYEQYF. In DNA, the CDR3 is TGTGCCAGCAGTTTTACAAGGGACAGCTACGAGCAGTACTTC.

Concerning this clone: Other DNA sequences in this sample translate to the same CDR3. V gene TRBV29-1 combines with J gene TRBJ2-7; D is unclear. Germline lookup yields CDR1 SQVTM and CDR2 ANQGSEA. The CDR3 is made up of 12 amino acids. Trimming took off 3 bases at V and 5 bases at J, with 11 bases between the two ends. The CDR3 DNA reads TGCAGCGTTGAGGATCGACCAAACGAGCAGTACTTC. It translates to CSVEDRPNEQYF.

The chain combines TRBV29-1 with TRBJ2-5, with TRBD2 as a possible D gene (5 bases). CDR1 and CDR2 (germline): SQVTM, ANQGSEA. This CDR3 region has 12 residues. V lost 4 bases and J 5 bases, leaving 11 bases between the germline ends. CDR3 sequence (DNA): TGCAGCGTTGGGGCTACGGGGGAGACCCAGTACTTC. Translated: CSVGATGETQYF. Full variable domain (remainder filled in from reference TRBV29-1 and TRBJ2-5): SAVISQKPSRDICQRGTSLTIQCQVDSQVTMMFWYRQQPGQSLTLIATANQGSEATYESGFVIDKFPISRPNLTFSTLTVSNMSPEDSSIYLCSVGATGETQYFGPGTRLLVL.

The chain recombines TRBV28 with TRBJ2-1, with 10 bases lining up with TRBD2. V lost 2 bases and J lost 4; bases outside the gene matches: 8. CDR1 and CDR2 from the germline V gene are MDHEN and SYDVKM. The CDR3 sequence is 17 residues long. CDR3 in DNA: TGTGCCAGCAGTTTAAAACCGGGACTAGCGAAATACAATGAGCAGTTCTTC. As protein: CASSLKPGLAKYNEQFF.

This chain uses TRBV11-2 with TRBJ1-2; TRBD1 might be the D (5 bases). Germline lookup yields CDR1 SGHAT and CDR2 FQNNGV. Trimming stripped 5 bases from V and 3 bases from J, with 13 bases between. The CDR3 runs to 14 residues. DNA of the CDR3: TGTGCCAGCAGCACGGGGGTGGGGCACTATGGCTACACCTTC. It translates to CASSTGVGHYGYTF.

V is TRBV5-1 and J is TRBJ2-1, with 8 bases that match TRBD2. The CDR3 covers 15 residues. CDR1 is SGHRS and CDR2 is YFSETQ in the germline V gene. Unmatched junction bases numbered 9, after V lost 2 bases and J lost 8 bases. CDR3 loop: CASSFGGTSAYEQFF. The CDR3 DNA reads TGCGCCAGCAGCTTCGGGGGGACTAGTGCTTATGAGCAGTTCTTC.

The rearrangement joins TRBV30 to TRBJ1-2, with a possible D match to TRBD1 (6 bases). Germline CDR1 is GTSNPN and CDR2 is SVGIG (reference sequence). This CDR3 is built from 15 residues. V lost 2 bases, J lost 1 base, and 14 bases lay in between. The CDR3 nucleotides are TGTGCCTGGAGTCCCGGGACATCGTATAACTATGGCTACACCTTC. It codes for CAWSPGTSYNYGYTF.

The chain links TRBV2 to TRBJ2-7; possibly TRBD1 or TRBD2 for D (5 bases each). The ends were cut back, 6 bases at V and 6 bases at J, with 12 bases in the middle. The V gene's germline CDR1 is SNHLY and CDR2 FYNNEI. The CDR3 length is 12 residues. The CDR3, as DNA: TGTGCCAGCAGCTCAGACAGCGGCGAGCAGTACTTC. This encodes CASSSDSGEQYF.

The chain has TRBV6-6 and TRBJ1-1; 8 bases fit TRBD1. Germline values: CDR1 MNHNY, CDR2 SVGAGI (reference sequence). J lost 7 bases, V lost 5 bases, and 3 bases had no gene match. This CDR3 region has 12 residues. CDR3 coding DNA: TGTGCCAGCAGTGCAGGGGGCTTTGAAGCTTTCTTT. It codes for CASSAGGFEAFF.